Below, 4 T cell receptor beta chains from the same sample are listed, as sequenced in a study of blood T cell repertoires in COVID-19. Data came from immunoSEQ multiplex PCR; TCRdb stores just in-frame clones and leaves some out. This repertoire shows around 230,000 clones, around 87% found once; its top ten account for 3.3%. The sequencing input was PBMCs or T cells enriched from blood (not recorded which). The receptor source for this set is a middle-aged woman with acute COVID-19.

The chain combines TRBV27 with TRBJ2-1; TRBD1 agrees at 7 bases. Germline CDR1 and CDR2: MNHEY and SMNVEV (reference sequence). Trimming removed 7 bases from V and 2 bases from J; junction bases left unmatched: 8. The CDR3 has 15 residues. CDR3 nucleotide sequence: TGTGCCAGCAAAACGGGGACAGTCACCTACAATGAGCAGTTCTTC. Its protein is CASKTGTVTYNEQFF.

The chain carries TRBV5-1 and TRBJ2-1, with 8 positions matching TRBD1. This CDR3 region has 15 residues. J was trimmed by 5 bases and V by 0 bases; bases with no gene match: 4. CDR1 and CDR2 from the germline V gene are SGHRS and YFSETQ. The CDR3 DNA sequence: TGCGCCAGCAGCTTGGTGGCAGGGGGCCACAATGAGCAGTTCTTC. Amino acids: CASSLVAGGHNEQFF.

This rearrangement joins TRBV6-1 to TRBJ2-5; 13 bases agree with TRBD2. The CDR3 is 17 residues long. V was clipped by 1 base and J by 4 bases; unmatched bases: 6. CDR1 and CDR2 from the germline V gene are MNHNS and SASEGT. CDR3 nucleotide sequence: TGTGCCAGCAGTGAAGGGGGGACTAGCGGGATGGGAGAGACCCAGTACTTC. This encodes CASSEGGTSGMGETQYF.

The CDR3 nucleotides read TGTGCCATCAGTGAGATCGGGAGCGTAGATACGCAGTATTTT. It encodes CAISEIGSVDTQYF. The chain recombines TRBV10-3 with TRBJ2-3; maybe TRBD2 (6 bases). Trimming stripped 2 bases from V and 5 bases from J, with 11 bases between. Germline lookup yields CDR1 ENHRY and CDR2 SYGVKD. This CDR3 comprises 14 residues.